Listed below are T cell receptor beta chains from one sample, sequenced in a study of technical replicates of blood from several donors. Produced via immunoSEQ multiplex PCR; TCRdb's table is partial and in-frame only. Of around 76,000 clones in the sample, nearly 98% were seen once. Sequencing was performed on T cells isolated from PBMCs. These receptors all come from a human donor in good health. The CDR3 runs from the conserved cysteine through the conserved F or W. D genes are given only for firm matches. Part of the rows lack a size; the others show once, few, many or a class for expanded clones.

TRBD1	TRBJ1-5	TRBV19	NA	CASSIGQGAGQPQHF	TGTGCCAGTAGTATTGGACAGGGGGCCGGCCAGCCCCAGCATTTT
NA	TRBJ2-7	TRBV7-9	NA	CASSLEHAGEEYF	TGTGCCAGCAGCTTAGAGCACGCCGGGGAGGAGTACTTC
NA	TRBJ2-1	TRBV5-1	NA	CASKAGGEQFF	TGCGCCAGCAAAGCGGGCGGCGAGCAGTTCTTC
NA	TRBJ2-2	TRBV15	NA	CATRLGGAHTGELFF	TGTGCCACCAGGCTGGGGGGGGCTCACACCGGGGAGCTGTTTTTT
TRBD1	TRBJ1-2	TRBV19	NA	CASRDPGQGDYGYTF	TGTGCCAGTAGAGACCCGGGACAGGGGGACTATGGCTACACCTTC
NA	TRBJ2-3	TRBV14	NA	CASSYRRDFGNTQYF	TGTGCCAGCAGTTACCGAAGAGACTTCGGGAATACGCAGTATTTT
NA	TRBJ2-7	TRBV27	NA	CASSFAGSYEQYF	TGTGCCAGCAGTTTTGCGGGTTCCTACGAGCAGTACTTC
TRBD1	TRBJ2-7	TRBV2	once	CASETGDTYEQYF	TGTGCCAGCGAGACAGGGGACACCTACGAGCAGTACTTC
TRBD2	TRBJ2-5	TRBV2	NA	CASSRTSGQETQYF	TGTGCCAGCAGTCGGACTAGCGGACAAGAGACCCAGTACTTC
NA	TRBJ1-1	TRBV19	once	CASRSGGTEAFF	TGTGCCAGTAGATCGGGGGGCACTGAAGCTTTCTTT
NA	TRBJ1-2	TRBV2	NA	CASSEVRQGYGYTF	TGTGCCAGCAGTGAAGTAAGGCAGGGCTATGGCTACACCTTC
NA	TRBJ1-1	TRBV11-2	NA	CASSPVGWRAFF	TGTGCCAGCAGCCCCGTTGGCTGGCGGGCTTTCTTT
TRBD1	TRBJ2-5	TRBV5-1	NA	CASSLTTGGRETQYF	TGCGCCAGCAGCCTAACGACAGGGGGCCGAGAGACCCAGTACTTC
NA	TRBJ2-3	TRBV20-1	NA	CSARRRDTQYF	TGCAGTGCAAGACGGCGGGATACGCAGTATTTT
NA	TRBJ1-2	TRBV30	NA	CAWSLLPGYTF	TGTGCCTGGAGTTTACTCCCTGGCTACACCTTC
TRBD1	TRBJ1-1	TRBV6-5	NA	CASSSTGGVVVAFF	TGTGCCAGCAGTTCGACAGGGGGAGTGGTGGTGGCTTTCTTT
NA	TRBJ1-2	TRBV6-1	once	CATTPAPTNYGYTF	TGTGCCACCACCCCCGCTCCTACTAACTATGGCTACACCTTC
TRBD2	TRBJ2-5	TRBV28	NA	CASSPGTSGTTETQYF	TGTGCCAGCAGCCCTGGGACTAGCGGAACGACGGAGACCCAGTACTTC
TRBD2	TRBJ2-1	TRBV11-3	NA	CATHPSGGSSYNEQFF	TGTGCCACACACCCTAGCGGGGGAAGCTCCTACAATGAGCAGTTCTTC
TRBD2	TRBJ2-1	TRBV4-1	NA	CASSHPSGGGAAEQFF	TGCGCCAGCAGCCATCCTTCGGGCGGGGGGGCAGCTGAGCAGTTCTTC
NA	TRBJ1-5	TRBV28	NA	CASSKTGAHQPQHF	TGTGCCAGCAGTAAGACAGGAGCCCATCAGCCCCAGCATTTT
TRBD1	TRBJ2-7	TRBV28	NA	CASSTVQGTPYEQYF	TGTGCCAGCAGCACGGTACAGGGGACCCCCTACGAGCAGTACTTC
NA	TRBJ1-1	TRBV10-1	once	CASSDRTQNTEAFF	TGCGCCAGCAGTGATCGGACACAGAACACTGAAGCTTTCTTT
NA	TRBJ2-2	TRBV27	NA	CASTLMGARVGELFF	TGTGCCAGCACTTTAATGGGGGCTAGGGTCGGGGAGCTGTTTTTT
NA	TRBJ1-4	TRBV6-4	NA	CASPRPGHDNGLFF	TGTGCCAGCCCTAGACCGGGACACGACAATGGACTGTTTTTT
NA	TRBJ1-1	TRBV11-2	NA	CASSLMWGEMNTEAFF	TGTGCCAGCAGCCTTATGTGGGGGGAAATGAACACTGAAGCTTTCTTT
NA	TRBJ1-2	TRBV4-2	NA	CASSQAPGHYYGYTF	TGTGCCAGCAGCCAGGCGCCGGGACACTACTATGGCTACACCTTC
NA	TRBJ2-2	TRBV15	NA	CATIDGRWNTGELFF	TGTGCCACCATTGATGGGCGCTGGAACACCGGGGAGCTGTTTTTT
NA	TRBJ1-5	TRBV6-1	NA	CASSEHSNQPQHF	TGTGCCAGCAGTGAACATAGCAATCAGCCCCAGCATTTT
NA	TRBJ1-2	TRBV9	NA	CASSVALQTNYGYTF	TGTGCCAGCAGCGTAGCGCTACAGACTAACTATGGCTACACCTTC
NA	TRBJ1-1	TRBV15	NA	CATGRGGTSPGRDTEAFF	TGTGCCACCGGACGCGGAGGGACCAGTCCGGGCAGGGACACTGAAGCTTTCTTT
TRBD2	TRBJ2-3	TRBV11-3	NA	CASSRVAGGRTDTQYF	TGTGCCAGCAGCCGGGTAGCGGGGGGGCGGACAGATACGCAGTATTTT
NA	TRBJ2-7	TRBV6-5	NA	CASTSSYEQYF	TGTGCCAGCACCAGCTCCTACGAGCAGTACTTC
TRBD1	TRBJ2-7	TRBV12-5	NA	CASGPGTGTPYEQYF	TGTGCTAGTGGTCCCGGGACAGGGACACCCTACGAGCAGTACTTC
TRBD2	TRBJ2-3	TRBV2	NA	CASGQLAAITDTQYF	TGTGCCAGCGGACAACTAGCGGCGATCACAGATACGCAGTATTTT
NA	TRBJ2-1	TRBV5-1	once	CASSRGQDQDEQFF	TGCGCCAGCAGCAGGGGTCAGGATCAAGATGAGCAGTTCTTC
TRBD1	TRBJ1-2	TRBV6-4	NA	CASETQGAGGYTF	TGTGCCAGCGAAACTCAGGGGGCGGGTGGCTACACCTTC
TRBD1	TRBJ2-1	TRBV2	NA	CASSPPGQGKFF	TGTGCCAGCAGTCCCCCGGGACAGGGGAAGTTCTTC
TRBD1	TRBJ1-1	TRBV7-9	NA	CASSFGQGKAGTEAFF	TGTGCCAGCAGCTTTGGACAGGGGAAGGCTGGGACTGAAGCTTTCTTT
NA	TRBJ1-2	TRBV28	NA	CASSLTVTNGYTF	TGTGCCAGCAGTTTAACAGTTACGAATGGCTACACCTTC
TRBD2	TRBJ2-1	TRBV6-4	NA	CASSEGRAGNEQFF	TGTGCCAGCAGTGAGGGGAGGGCGGGCAATGAGCAGTTCTTC
TRBD1	TRBJ2-7	TRBV28	NA	CASRGQFYEQYF	TGTGCCAGCAGGGGACAGTTCTACGAGCAGTACTTC
TRBD1	TRBJ2-1	TRBV18	NA	CASSVTRDSYNEQFF	TGTGCCAGCTCAGTTACCCGGGACAGCTACAATGAGCAGTTCTTC